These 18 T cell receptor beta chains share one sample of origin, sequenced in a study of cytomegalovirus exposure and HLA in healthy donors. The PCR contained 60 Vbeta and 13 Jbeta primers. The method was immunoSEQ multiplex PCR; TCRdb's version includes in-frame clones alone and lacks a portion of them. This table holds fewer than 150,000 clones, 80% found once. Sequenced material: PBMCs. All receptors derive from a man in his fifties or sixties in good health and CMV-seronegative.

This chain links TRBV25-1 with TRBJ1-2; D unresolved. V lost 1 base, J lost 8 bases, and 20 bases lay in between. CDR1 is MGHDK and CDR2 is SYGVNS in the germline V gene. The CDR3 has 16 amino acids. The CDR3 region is CASSESGGPMTMGYTF. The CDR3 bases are TGTGCCAGCAGTGAATCGGGAGGGCCAATGACTATGGGCTACACCTTC.

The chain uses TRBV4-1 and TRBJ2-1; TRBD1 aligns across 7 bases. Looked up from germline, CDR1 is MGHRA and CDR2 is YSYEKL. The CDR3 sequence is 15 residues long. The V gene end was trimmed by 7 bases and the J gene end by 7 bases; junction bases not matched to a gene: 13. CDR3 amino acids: CASKTRWVQGNEQFF. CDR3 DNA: TGCGCCAGCAAAACAAGGTGGGTACAGGGGAATGAGCAGTTCTTC.

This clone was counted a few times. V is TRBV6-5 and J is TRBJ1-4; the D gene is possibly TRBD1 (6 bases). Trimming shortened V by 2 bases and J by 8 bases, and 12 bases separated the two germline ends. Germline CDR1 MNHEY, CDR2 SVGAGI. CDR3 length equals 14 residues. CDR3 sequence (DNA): TGTGCCAGCAGTTACGAACAGGGTCGCGAAAAACTGTTTTTT. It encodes CASSYEQGREKLFF.

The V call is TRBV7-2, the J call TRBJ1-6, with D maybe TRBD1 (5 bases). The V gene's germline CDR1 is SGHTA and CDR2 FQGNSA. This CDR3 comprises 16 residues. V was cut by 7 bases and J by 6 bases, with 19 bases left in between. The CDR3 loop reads CASTPGWGAGNSPLHF. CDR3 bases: TGTGCCAGCACCCCGGGTTGGGGCGCCGGTAATTCACCCCTCCACTTT.

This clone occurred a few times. This CDR3 reads CAWRVGRPTEKLFF. DNA of the CDR3: TGTGCCTGGAGGGTGGGGCGGCCAACTGAAAAACTGTTTTTT. The chain recombines TRBV30 with TRBJ1-4; the D gene is possibly TRBD1 (5 bases). The V gene's germline CDR1 is GTSNPN and CDR2 SVGIG (reference sequence). V gave up 3 bases and J gave up 7 bases, with 15 bases separating them. This CDR3 is built from 14 residues.

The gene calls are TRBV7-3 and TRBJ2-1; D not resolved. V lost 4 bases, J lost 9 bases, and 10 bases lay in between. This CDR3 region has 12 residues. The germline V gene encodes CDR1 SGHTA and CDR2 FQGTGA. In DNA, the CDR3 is TGTGCCAGCAGCTCCAAGCCGAGTGAGCAGTTCTTC. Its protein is CASSSKPSEQFF.

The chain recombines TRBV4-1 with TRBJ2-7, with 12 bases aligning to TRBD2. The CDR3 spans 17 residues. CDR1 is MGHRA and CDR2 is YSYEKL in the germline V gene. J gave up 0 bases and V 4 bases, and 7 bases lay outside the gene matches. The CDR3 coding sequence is TGCGCCAGCAGCCTCGGACTAGCGGGGTCCCTCTCCTACGAGCAGTACTTC. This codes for CASSLGLAGSLSYEQYF.

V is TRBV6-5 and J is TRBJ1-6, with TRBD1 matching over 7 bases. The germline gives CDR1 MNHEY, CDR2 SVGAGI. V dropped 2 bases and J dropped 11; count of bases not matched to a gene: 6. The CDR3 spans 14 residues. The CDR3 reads CASSYGRGSTPLHF. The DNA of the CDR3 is TGTGCCAGCAGTTACGGCAGGGGGTCGACACCCCTCCACTTT.

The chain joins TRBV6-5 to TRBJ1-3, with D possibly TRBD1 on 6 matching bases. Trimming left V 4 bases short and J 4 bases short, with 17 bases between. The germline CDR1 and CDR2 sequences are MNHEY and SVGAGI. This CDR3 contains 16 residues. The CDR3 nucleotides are TGTGCCAGCAGTTCTGGTCGGGGGGCTGGAGGAAACACCATATATTTT. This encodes CASSSGRGAGGNTIYF.

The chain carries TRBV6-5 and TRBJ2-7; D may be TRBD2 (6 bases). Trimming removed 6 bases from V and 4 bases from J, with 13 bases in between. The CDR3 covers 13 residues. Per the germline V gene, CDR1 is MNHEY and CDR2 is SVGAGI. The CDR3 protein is CASRRTAGYEQYF. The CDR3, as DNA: TGTGCCAGCAGGCGGACGGCGGGATACGAGCAGTACTTC.

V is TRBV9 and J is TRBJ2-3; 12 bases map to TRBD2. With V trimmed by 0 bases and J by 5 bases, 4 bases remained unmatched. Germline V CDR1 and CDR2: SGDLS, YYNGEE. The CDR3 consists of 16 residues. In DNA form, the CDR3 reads TGTGCCAGCAGCGTAGGACTAGCGGGAGTCGAAGATACGCAGTATTTT. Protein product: CASSVGLAGVEDTQYF.

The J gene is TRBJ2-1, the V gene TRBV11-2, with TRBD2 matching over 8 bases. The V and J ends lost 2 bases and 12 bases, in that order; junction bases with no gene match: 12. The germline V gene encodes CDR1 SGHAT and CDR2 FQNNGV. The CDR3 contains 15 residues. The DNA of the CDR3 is TGTGCCAGCAGCTTACTTACGGGAGGGGAGTTAGGGCAGTTCTTC. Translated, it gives CASSLLTGGELGQFF.

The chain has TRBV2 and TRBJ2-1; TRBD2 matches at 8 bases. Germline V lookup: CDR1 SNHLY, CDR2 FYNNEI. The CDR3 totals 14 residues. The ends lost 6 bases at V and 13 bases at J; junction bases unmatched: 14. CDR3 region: CASSGVAGWAVQFF. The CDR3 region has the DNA TGTGCCAGCAGCGGGGTAGCGGGGTGGGCCGTCCAGTTCTTC.

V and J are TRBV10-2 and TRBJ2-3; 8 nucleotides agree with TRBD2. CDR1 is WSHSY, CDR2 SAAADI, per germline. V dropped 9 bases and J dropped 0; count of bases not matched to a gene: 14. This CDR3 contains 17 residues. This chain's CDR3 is CASNRGQRGPSTDTQYF. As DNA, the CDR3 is TGCGCCAGTAACCGCGGGCAGCGGGGGCCGAGCACAGATACGCAGTATTTT.

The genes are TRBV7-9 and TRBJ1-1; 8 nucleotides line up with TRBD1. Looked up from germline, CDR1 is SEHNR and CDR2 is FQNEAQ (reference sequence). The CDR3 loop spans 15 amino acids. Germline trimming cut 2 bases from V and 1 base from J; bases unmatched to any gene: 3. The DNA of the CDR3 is TGTGCCAGCAGCTTACGGACAGGGAAGAACACTGAAGCTTTCTTT. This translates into CASSLRTGKNTEAFF.

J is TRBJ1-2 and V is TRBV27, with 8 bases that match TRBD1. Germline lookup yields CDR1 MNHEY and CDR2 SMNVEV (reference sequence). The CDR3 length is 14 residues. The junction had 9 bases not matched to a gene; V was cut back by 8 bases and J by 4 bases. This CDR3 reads CASAIAGGIYGYTF. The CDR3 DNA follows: TGTGCCAGCGCCATAGCAGGGGGCATCTATGGCTACACCTTC.

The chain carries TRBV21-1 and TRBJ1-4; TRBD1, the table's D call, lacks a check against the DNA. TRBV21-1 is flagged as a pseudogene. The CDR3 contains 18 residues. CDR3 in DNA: TGTGCCAGCAGCAAAATCCGGCAGGGGGAGCATAATTGGGAAAAACTGTTTTTT. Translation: CASSKIRQGEHNWEKLFF.

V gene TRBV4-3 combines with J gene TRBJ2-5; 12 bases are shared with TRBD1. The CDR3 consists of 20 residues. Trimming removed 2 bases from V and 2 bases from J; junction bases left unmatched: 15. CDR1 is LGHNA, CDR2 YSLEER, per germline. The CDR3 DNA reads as TGCGCCAGCAGCCAAATACCAGGCCGGGACAGGGGGCTGGTGCAAGAGACCCAGTACTTC. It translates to CASSQIPGRDRGLVQETQYF.